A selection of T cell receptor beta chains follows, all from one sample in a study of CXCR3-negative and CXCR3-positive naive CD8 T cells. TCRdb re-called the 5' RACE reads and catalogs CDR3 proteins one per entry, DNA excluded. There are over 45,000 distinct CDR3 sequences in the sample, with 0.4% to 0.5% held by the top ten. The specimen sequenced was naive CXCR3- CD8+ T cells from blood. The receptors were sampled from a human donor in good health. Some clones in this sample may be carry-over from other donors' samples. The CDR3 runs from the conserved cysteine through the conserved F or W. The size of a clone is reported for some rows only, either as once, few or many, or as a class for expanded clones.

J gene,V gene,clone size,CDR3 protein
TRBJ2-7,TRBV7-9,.,CASSRQTGGPSYEQYF
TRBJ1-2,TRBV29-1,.,CSALGPDPPYFAF
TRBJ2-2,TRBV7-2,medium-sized,CASSLGPGELFF
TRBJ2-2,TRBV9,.,CASSGGANTGELFF
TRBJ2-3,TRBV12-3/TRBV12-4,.,CAIATGTTPTDTQYF
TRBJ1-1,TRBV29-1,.,CSVEGGQEGRTLEAFF
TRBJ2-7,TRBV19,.,CASSMGAVYEQYF
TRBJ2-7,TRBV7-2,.,CASSLGQGYYEQYF
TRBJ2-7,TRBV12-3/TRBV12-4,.,CASSLGQGYGKTTF
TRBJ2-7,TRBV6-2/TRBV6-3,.,CASSYSETEEQYF
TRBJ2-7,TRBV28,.,CASSLMRGNSYEQYF
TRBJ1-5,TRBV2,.,CASSDLPSGGAYNQPQHF
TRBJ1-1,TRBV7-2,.,CASSSLQGNTEAFF
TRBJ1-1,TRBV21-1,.,CASSKGGFPDRVNTEAFF
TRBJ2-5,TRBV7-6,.,CASRRHSGQQETQYF
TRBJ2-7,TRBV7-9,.,CASSFPTAELTYEQYF
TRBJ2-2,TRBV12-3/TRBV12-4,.,CASSYPSSGGPTGELFF
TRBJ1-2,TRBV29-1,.,CSERTDYGYTF
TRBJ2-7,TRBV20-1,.,CSALSTGVDYEQYF
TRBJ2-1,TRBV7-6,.,CASSPDRGVSNNEQFF
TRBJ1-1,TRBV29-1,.,CSVDLREGMTEAFF
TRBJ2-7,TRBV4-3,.,CASSQDSSPRRYEQYF
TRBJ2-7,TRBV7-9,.,CASSWTGGEGSYEQYF
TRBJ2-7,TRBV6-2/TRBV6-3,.,CASSWGQTYEQYF
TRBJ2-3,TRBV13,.,CASSLRLAGVSSTDTQYF
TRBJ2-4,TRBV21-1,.,CASSNGGQGGSIQYF
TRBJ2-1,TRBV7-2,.,CASSLITYDEQFF
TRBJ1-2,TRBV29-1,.,CSVARGVIGGYTF
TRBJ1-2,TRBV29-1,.,CSVREEANYGYTF
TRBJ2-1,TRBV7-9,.,CASSLEVAGPLYNEQFF
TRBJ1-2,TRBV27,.,CASSLGGHFYGYTF
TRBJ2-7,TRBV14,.,CASSQGRGGEQYF
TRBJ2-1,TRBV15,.,CATSEPMGLAGSYNEQFF
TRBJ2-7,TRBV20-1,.,CSARAITPRDRDYEQYF
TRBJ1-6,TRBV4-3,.,CASSLYRANSPLHF
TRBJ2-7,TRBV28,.,CASSPGTTEFDEQYF
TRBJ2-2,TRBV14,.,CASSRRDSYDTGELFF
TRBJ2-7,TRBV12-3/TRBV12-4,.,CAGSPRLTSYEQYF
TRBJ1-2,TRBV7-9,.,CASSPGEANYGYTF
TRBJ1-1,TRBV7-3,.,CASSYSSGLAEAFF
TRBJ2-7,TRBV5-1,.,CASSGGAGALSYEQYF
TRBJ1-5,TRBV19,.,CASTTELVNQPQHF